One and the same sample provided the 8 T cell receptor beta chains below, sequenced in a study of blood T cell repertoires in COVID-19. Produced via immunoSEQ multiplex PCR; TCRdb's table is partial and in-frame only. The table includes about 53,000 clones, approximately 86% detected once. Input material: peripheral blood. These receptors all stem from a man aged 65-85 years with active COVID-19.

CDR3 bases: TGTGCCTGGACCCGTCCTAATTCACCCCTCCACTTT. Translation gives CAWTRPNSPLHF. The chain uses TRBV30 and TRBJ1-6; D is unclear. Germline CDR1 and CDR2: GTSNPN and SVGIG (reference sequence). Trimming took 4 bases from V and 6 from J, leaving 7 bases between them. This CDR3 region has 12 residues. Using reference TRBV30 and TRBJ1-6 for the parts outside the CDR3, the full variable domain is SQTIHQWPATLVQPVGSPLSLECTVEGTSNPNLYWYRQAAGRGLQLLFYSVGIGQISSEVPQNLSASRPQDRQFILSSKKLLLSDSGFYLCAWTRPNSPLHFGNGTRLTVT.

V and J are TRBV11-2 and TRBJ2-6; TRBD1 agrees at 12 bases. Germline CDR1 is SGHAT and CDR2 is FQNNGV. This CDR3 has 19 residues. Trimming removed 1 base from V and 2 bases from J; junction bases left unmatched: 6. The CDR3 is CASSLAWGTGGAGANVLTF. CDR3 bases: TGTGCCAGCAGCTTAGCCTGGGGGACAGGGGGCGCTGGGGCCAACGTCCTGACTTTC.

This rearrangement joins TRBV19 to TRBJ1-1; D remains unclear. The V gene's germline CDR1 is LNHDA and CDR2 SQIVND (reference sequence). Trimming pared 3 bases from V and 1 base from J, leaving 6 bases between. The CDR3 is 13 residues long. The CDR3 sequence is CASSIAENTEAFF. In DNA, the CDR3 is TGTGCCAGTAGTATTGCAGAGAACACTGAAGCTTTCTTT.

This clone was recorded only once. The J gene is TRBJ2-5, the V gene TRBV5-6, with 9 nucleotides matching TRBD1. This CDR3 is 15 amino acids long. The germline V gene encodes CDR1 SGHDT and CDR2 YYEEEE. Trimming removed 2 bases from V and 6 bases from J; junction bases left unmatched: 8. For the CDR3, the DNA is TGTGCCAGCAGCTTTGGGGACAGGGACACGAAGACCCAGTACTTC. Protein: CASSFGDRDTKTQYF.

The rearrangement uses TRBV5-8 and TRBJ2-7; D remains ambiguous. The CDR3 has 16 amino acids. Trimming took off 1 base at V and 2 bases at J, with 16 bases between the two ends. Germline loops: CDR1 SGHTS, CDR2 YDEGEE. CDR3 residues: CASSLSFWSLTYEQYF. CDR3 bases: TGTGCCAGCAGCTTGAGTTTTTGGAGCCTTACCTACGAGCAGTACTTC. The full variable domain, with the rest looked up from reference TRBV5-8 and TRBJ2-7, is EAGVTQSPTHLIKTRGQQATLRCSPISGHTSVYWYQQALGLGLQFLLWYDEGEERNRGNFPPRFSGRQFPNYSSELNVNALELEDSALYLCASSLSFWSLTYEQYFGPGTRLTVT.

A word on this clone: This same CDR3 is encoded by further DNA sequences in the sample. The chain recombines TRBV29-1 with TRBJ1-5; TRBD1 agrees at 8 bases. The trim removed 6 bases at V and 5 bases at J, leaving 6 bases unmatched. Germline values: CDR1 SQVTM, CDR2 ANQGSEA. The CDR3 extends over 13 amino acids. In DNA form, the CDR3 reads TGCAGCGTCGGGCAGGGGGCGGATCAGCCCCAGCATTTT. It specifies CSVGQGADQPQHF.

The gene calls are TRBV19 and TRBJ1-1; 9 nucleotides align to TRBD1. The CDR3 is made up of 14 amino acids. CDR1 and CDR2 (germline): LNHDA, SQIVND (reference sequence). V was pared by 7 bases and J by 4 bases, with 7 bases of the junction left unmatched. In DNA form, the CDR3 reads TGTGCCAGTATCCCGGGACAGGGTGGCACTGAAGCTTTCTTT. Amino acids: CASIPGQGGTEAFF.

About this clone: One end of the junction fails to match germline, which may point to a read error. In DNA form, the CDR3 reads TGTGCCCGCAGTGGGGAATGGGCGGGGGGGAAAGGAGATACGCAGTATTTT. Protein product: CARSGEWAGGKGDTQYF. The V and J genes are TRBV6-1 and TRBJ2-3; 9 nucleotides match TRBD2. The CDR3 runs 17 residues. Germline lookup yields CDR1 MNHNS and CDR2 SASEGT.